This TCR beta chain was captured by sequencing in a study of CD4 T cells in relation to SARS-CoV-2 and coronaviruses. The wider study: Negative control cultures got HIV-1 Nef peptides or no peptide. Shared crossreactive spike epitopes were mapped to their HLA restriction.

About this clone itself: Its antigen is not known.

Clones were sequenced by immunoSEQ multiplex PCR, and TCRdb holds only the in-frame ones, with some missing. The sample consists of more than 15,000 clones, 78% of them appearing once. Trimming pared 5 bases from V and 8 bases from J, leaving 31 bases between. Germline-derived CDR1 and CDR2 are SGHTA and FQGNSA. This CDR3 spans 19 amino acids. Unexposed donor CD4+ T cells date from 2011-2018, before the COVID-19 pandemic. Isolation of CD4+ T cells took place after less than 13 days in culture. Testing used SARS-CoV-2 S/N and four cold-coronavirus spikes on unexposed-donor CD4+ T cells, cells permitting. About 2 million PBMCs per well were cultured with 7.5 to 10 IU/ml IL-2.

The rearrangement uses TRBV7-2 and TRBJ1-5; possibly TRBD1 for D (5 bases). Sequencing used CD4+ T cells from PBMCs, cultured in vitro. This receptor was taken from a human donor in good health. The CDR3 DNA sequence: TGTGCCAGCAGCCTAACCGACCTCCGGGCAGGGCGCCTCTCTAAGCCCCAGCATTTT. It translates to CASSLTDLRAGRLSKPQHF.